This T cell receptor (beta chain) was found in a study of regulatory T cells in long-lasting Graves disease. Trimming took 2 bases from V and 4 from J, leaving 11 bases between them. The CDR3 loop spans 14 amino acids. Germline assignment: CDR1 SEHNR and CDR2 FQNEAQ (reference sequence). The time point denotes: newly diagnosed GD, antithyroid drugs for less than 3 months. Isolated PBMC RNA provided the starting material for the TCR library. Arm-PCR with iRepertoire HTBI primers amplified the CDR3 regions for these TCR beta libraries. TCRdb reprocessed the multiplex PCR reads via MiXCR and lists one record per CDR3 protein. This table has about 530,000 distinct CDR3 sequences, 16% appearing once. This sample was also put to use in a study of T cells in Graves' hyperthyroidism and ophthalmopathy. From that second work: Most thyroid clonotypes expanded above 0.001 were also detected in blood.

Sample: peripheral blood mononuclear cells (PBMCs), taken at new diagnosis, from a patient treated with antithyroid drugs. This TCR was sampled from a woman aged 35 to 60 with Graves disease. V and J are TRBV7-9 and TRBJ1-2; no reliable D call. CDR3 DNA sequence: TGTGCCAGCAGCTTATGGAAGGAATCCTATGGCTACACCTTC. Protein sequence: CASSLWKESYGYTF.